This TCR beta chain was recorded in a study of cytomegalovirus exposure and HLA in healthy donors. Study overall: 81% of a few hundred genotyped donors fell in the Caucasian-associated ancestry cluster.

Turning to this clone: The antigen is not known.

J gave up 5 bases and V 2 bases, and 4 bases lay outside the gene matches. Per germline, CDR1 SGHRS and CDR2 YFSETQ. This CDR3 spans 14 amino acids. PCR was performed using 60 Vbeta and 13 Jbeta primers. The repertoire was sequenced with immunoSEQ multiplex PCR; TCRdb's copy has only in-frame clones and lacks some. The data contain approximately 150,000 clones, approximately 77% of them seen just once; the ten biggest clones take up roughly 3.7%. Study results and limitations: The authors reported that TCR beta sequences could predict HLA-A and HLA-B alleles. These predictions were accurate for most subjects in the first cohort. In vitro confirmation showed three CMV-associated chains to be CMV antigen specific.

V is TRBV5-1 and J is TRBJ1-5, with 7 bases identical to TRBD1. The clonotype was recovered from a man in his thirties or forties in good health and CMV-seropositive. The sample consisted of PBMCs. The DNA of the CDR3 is TGCGCCAGCAGCTTATCCCAGGGGGATCAGCCCCAGCATTTT. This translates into CASSLSQGDQPQHF.